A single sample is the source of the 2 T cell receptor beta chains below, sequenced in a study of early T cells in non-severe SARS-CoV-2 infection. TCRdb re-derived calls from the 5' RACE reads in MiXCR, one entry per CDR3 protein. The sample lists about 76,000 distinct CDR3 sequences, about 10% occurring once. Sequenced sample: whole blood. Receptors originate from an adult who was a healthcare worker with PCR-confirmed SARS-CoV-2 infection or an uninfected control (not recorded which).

CDR3 loop: CASRDGRGASSNQPQHF. The DNA for the CDR3 is TGTGCCAGCAGGGACGGCCGCGGGGCAAGTAGCAATCAGCCCCAGCATTTT. The chain recombines TRBV2 with TRBJ1-5; D possibly corresponds to TRBD1 (5 bases). Germline V gene data show CDR1 as SNHLY and CDR2 as FYNNEI. This CDR3 region has 17 residues. The V end lost 6 bases, the J end lost 0 bases, and 18 bases lay between the germline ends.

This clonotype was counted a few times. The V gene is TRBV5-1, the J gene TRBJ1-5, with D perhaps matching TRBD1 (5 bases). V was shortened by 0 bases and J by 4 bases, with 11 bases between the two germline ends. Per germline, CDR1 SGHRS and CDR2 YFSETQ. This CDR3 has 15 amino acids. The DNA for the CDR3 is TGCGCCAGCAGCTTGGAGGCAGGGTTTAATCAGCCCCAGCATTTT. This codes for CASSLEAGFNQPQHF. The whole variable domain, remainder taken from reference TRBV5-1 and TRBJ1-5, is KAGVTQTPRYLIKTRGQQVTLSCSPISGHRSVSWYQQTPGQGLQFLFEYFSETQRNKGNFPGRFSGRQFSNSRSEMNVSTLELGDSALYLCASSLEAGFNQPQHFGDGTRLSIL.